The clone carrying this T cell receptor (beta chain) was detected a few times. As yet, its antigen is unknown. The PCR employed 60 Vbeta primers together with 13 Jbeta primers. Some clones are missing from TCRdb's copy, which holds only in-frame ones; the method was immunoSEQ multiplex PCR. The data show 150,000 to 200,000 clones, around 74% seen once. CDR1 and CDR2 from the germline V gene are SGHVS and FNYEAQ. The junction had 5 bases not matched to a gene; V was cut back by 5 bases and J by 2 bases. The CDR3 has 14 residues. The data are from a study of cytomegalovirus exposure and HLA in healthy donors. Study outcomes and limitations: It was reported in a later analysis that an Asian-associated ancestry cluster showed fewer N-insertions than the roughly 660-donor mean. Several V segments, TRBV6-2 and TRBV6-3 among them, could not be told apart and were dropped.

The sequence came from a female donor in good health and CMV-seronegative. The chain couples TRBV7-6 to TRBJ2-5; TRBD1 aligns across 7 bases. Sequencing was done on a sample of PBMCs. For the CDR3, the DNA is TGTGCCAGCAGCCCCGGGACAGTTCAAGAGACCCAGTACTTC. Its protein is CASSPGTVQETQYF.